Listed here is a single T cell receptor (beta chain). Its antigen is still unknown. The data were obtained in a study of Ad26.COV2.S vaccination and SARS-CoV-2 variants. Study-level information: Intramuscularly, Ad26.COV2.S was given either once or twice, 56 days apart.

Regarding the study as a whole: Similar non-spike TCR breadth was observed in recipients of vaccine and of placebo. Spike-specific TCR breadth in vaccine recipients exceeded that seen in placebo recipients.

V was pared by 1 base and J by 1 base, with 8 bases between. In germline, CDR1 is LNHDA, CDR2 SQIVND (reference sequence). This CDR3 comprises 15 residues. This table comes from immunoSEQ multiplex PCR, and its TCRdb copy is limited to in-frame clones, with some not included. The sample has 400,000 to 450,000 clones; 75% to 95% are singletons. Treatment specified: some 19 received Ad26.COV2.S at low or high dose, single or two shots; about 5 received placebo; per-sample allocation not given. Samples analyzed were those drawn on day 63 after the first vaccine or placebo injection. Built on an Ad26 vector, the vaccine expressed Wuhan-strain SARS-CoV-2 spike.

The specimen was peripheral blood, collected in a trial of Ad26.COV2.S vaccine versus placebo. The sequence was collected from a person between 18 and 65 years old who received the Ad26.COV2.S COVID-19 vaccine or a placebo. The chain couples TRBV19 to TRBJ1-5; D is possibly TRBD1 (5 bases). CDR3: CASSIGGMSNQPQHF. Written as DNA, the CDR3 is TGTGCCAGTAGTATAGGGGGGATGAGCAATCAGCCCCAGCATTTT.